Below are 9 T cell receptor beta chains sequenced from a single sample in a study of T cells in Graves' hyperthyroidism and ophthalmopathy. RNA transcripts were the template for amplifying TCR beta CDR3 regions. The HTBI primer set was used in a first-round RT-PCR of the TCR CDR3. TCRdb ran MiXCR on the multiplex PCR reads and lists one entry per CDR3 protein. The repertoire holds hundreds of thousands of distinct CDR3 sequences, with roughly 15% as singletons. Sequenced: blood. The receptors come from a woman between 55 and 75 years old with Graves' ophthalmopathy.

The chain couples TRBV20-1 to TRBJ2-1, with 10 positions matching TRBD2. The CDR3 runs to 14 residues. CDR1 and CDR2 (germline): DFQATT, SNEGSKA (reference sequence). Trimming at V came to 4 bases and at J to 6 bases, leaving 6 bases not matched to a gene. For the CDR3, the DNA is TGCAGTGCTATTGGACTAGCGGAGCCCAATGAGCAGTTCTTC. Translation gives CSAIGLAEPNEQFF.

This clonotype was detected only a few times. The DNA for the CDR3 is TGTGCCAGCAGCAAGACAGTGAACACTGAAGCTTTCTTT. It codes for CASSKTVNTEAFF. The V gene is TRBV9, the J gene TRBJ1-1, with D perhaps matching TRBD1 (5 bases). This CDR3 spans 13 amino acids. CDR1 is SGDLS, CDR2 YYNGEE, per germline. V shed 4 bases and J shed 0 bases, with 7 bases lying between them.

This clonotype was recorded many times. This sequence joins TRBV7-3 and TRBJ2-7; 7 nucleotides agree with TRBD1. This CDR3 spans 13 amino acids. V was pared by 5 bases and J by 6 bases, with 7 bases of the junction left unmatched. From germline, CDR1 is SGHTA and CDR2 FQGTGA. CDR3 nucleotide sequence: TGTGCCAGCAGCACTCGACAGGGAACCGAGCAGTACTTC. Its protein is CASSTRQGTEQYF.

This clonotype was recorded a few times. The DNA of the CDR3 is TGTGCCAGCAGCCAAGAGGGCGGGGGTTCCTACGAGCAGTACTTC. Translation gives CASSQEGGGSYEQYF. The J gene is TRBJ2-7, the V gene TRBV3-1; 7 bases agree with TRBD2. Germline V gene sequence: CDR1 LGHDT, CDR2 YNNKEL (reference sequence). Trimming removed 0 bases from V and 1 base from J; junction bases left unmatched: 3. This CDR3 has 15 amino acids.

This clonotype has only a few counts. The chain has TRBV12-3 or TRBV12-4 and TRBJ1-6, with D unclear. Trimming shortened V by 2 bases and J by 9 bases, and 14 bases separated the two germline ends. The CDR3 length is 15 residues. CDR3 region: CASSLKMTLGSPLHF. CDR3 in DNA: TGTGCCAGCAGTTTAAAGATGACACTGGGTTCACCCCTCCACTTT.

The chain combines TRBV29-1 with TRBJ2-1, with D possibly matching TRBD1 (6 bases). The CDR3 is 10 amino acids. Germline loops: CDR1 SQVTM, CDR2 ANQGSEA. V shed 4 bases and J shed 13 bases, with 11 bases lying between them. CDR3 in amino acids: CSVVAQGQFF. The CDR3 nucleotides are TGCAGCGTTGTAGCACAGGGACAGTTCTTC.

This clonotype was seen ten or more times. The chain links TRBV28 to TRBJ2-5; 7 positions match TRBD1. CDR3 length equals 16 residues. Germline CDR1 and CDR2: MDHEN and SYDVKM. V shed 4 bases and J 4 bases; nucleotides not matched to a gene: 12. The CDR3 nucleotides are TGTGCCAGCAGTTCACAGGGGCATCCTGGTGTAGAGACCCAGTACTTC. Protein: CASSSQGHPGVETQYF.

This clonotype was seen ten or more times. The CDR3 nucleotides read TGTGCCAGCAAGAAAACCAGCACAGATACGCAGTATTTT. Translated: CASKKTSTDTQYF. The chain recombines TRBV6-2 or TRBV6-3 with TRBJ2-3, with D hard to call. Germline lookup yields CDR1 MNHEY and CDR2 SVGEGT. V was shortened by 7 bases and J by 0 bases, with 8 bases between the two germline ends. The CDR3 is made up of 13 amino acids.

V is TRBV12-3 or TRBV12-4 and J is TRBJ2-6; D is unresolved. V lost 5 bases and J 0 bases, leaving 11 bases between the germline ends. This CDR3 has 16 residues. The CDR3 DNA reads as TGTGCCAGCAGTCCTACCACAGTCTCTGGGGCCAACGTCCTGACTTTC. This gives the protein CASSPTTVSGANVLTF.